Presented here are 24 T cell receptor beta chains from one specimen sequenced in a study of shared clonotypes between healthy human individuals (dated by TCRdb to 2019 to 2021). The library was obtained by the immunoSEQ multiplex PCR assay. TCRdb's version of the immuneACCESS table is confined to in-frame rearrangements and falls short of the full clone set. An unresolved V gene accounts for under half of the shortfall where checked; the remainder is of unknown origin. This sample comprises a few million clones, about nine tenths of them detected only once. The ten most abundant clones make up 0.37% of the sample. The sample consisted of naive CD4+ T cells from PBMCs. What this sample's cell subset or site label stands for: CD45RA+ positively selected. The receptors shown here come from a man younger than 35 in good health. Some clones in this sample may be carry-over from other donors' samples.

This sequence joins TRBV28 and TRBJ2-7, with a possible D match to TRBD2 (7 bases). The germline gives CDR1 MDHEN, CDR2 SYDVKM. This CDR3 region has 15 residues. Between the trimmed V and J ends, which lost 3 bases and 0 bases, there was a span of 12 bases. This chain's CDR3 is CASSFRGGVSYEQYF. CDR3 in DNA: TGTGCCAGCAGTTTTAGGGGGGGCGTCTCCTACGAGCAGTACTTC.

The J gene is TRBJ1-3, the V gene TRBV9; D might be TRBD1 (5 bases). This CDR3 region has 15 residues. V was trimmed by 5 bases and J by 4 bases, leaving 16 bases between them. Germline CDR1 SGDLS, CDR2 YYNGEE. This CDR3 is CASSEAPGKGNTIYF. CDR3 DNA: TGTGCCAGCAGTGAGGCCCCAGGGAAAGGAAACACCATATATTTT.

This chain uses TRBV10-3 with TRBJ1-6; D ambiguous. The CDR3 consists of 10 residues. Germline CDR1 is ENHRY and CDR2 is SYGVKD. V lost 7 bases and J lost 10, with 5 bases in between. This chain's CDR3 is CAITRSPLHF. CDR3 DNA: TGTGCCATCACACGATCACCCCTCCACTTT.

A few counts support this clone. V is TRBV30 and J is TRBJ1-1, with D uncertain. The CDR3 has 15 residues. V was shortened by 5 bases and J by 4 bases, with 20 bases between the two germline ends. Per germline, CDR1 GTSNPN and CDR2 SVGIG (reference sequence). CDR3 in amino acids: CAWATKRGRVTEAFF. CDR3 bases: TGTGCCTGGGCCACCAAACGGGGTAGAGTCACTGAAGCTTTCTTT.

V and J are TRBV28 and TRBJ2-2; 11 bases line up with TRBD2. This CDR3 spans 16 amino acids. The germline CDR1 and CDR2 sequences are MDHEN and SYDVKM. J gave up 1 base and V 5 bases, and 3 bases lay outside the gene matches. CDR3 DNA sequence: TGTGCCAGCAGTCGCCTAGCGGGAGGGAACACCGGGGAGCTGTTTTTT. Its protein is CASSRLAGGNTGELFF.

The chain links TRBV7-2 to TRBJ2-2, with 7 nucleotides matching TRBD2. The CDR3 runs 15 residues. With V trimmed by 3 bases and J by 3 bases, 4 bases remained unmatched. CDR1 is SGHTA and CDR2 is FQGNSA in the germline V gene. The CDR3 loop is CASSLYAGDTGELFF. The CDR3 coding sequence is TGTGCCAGCAGCTTGTACGCGGGAGACACCGGGGAGCTGTTTTTT.

This chain connects TRBV28 to TRBJ1-2, with D maybe TRBD1 (5 bases). Germline CDR1 is MDHEN and CDR2 is SYDVKM. This CDR3 has 13 residues. V shed 7 bases and J shed 2 bases, with 11 bases lying between them. CDR3 residues: CASKWGLNYGYTF. In DNA, the CDR3 is TGTGCCAGCAAATGGGGCTTGAACTATGGCTACACCTTC.

The chain recombines TRBV7-2 with TRBJ2-7; D unresolved. From germline, CDR1 is SGHTA and CDR2 FQGNSA. V was trimmed by 0 bases and J by 3 bases, leaving 9 bases between them. The CDR3 is 14 amino acids. CDR3 coding DNA: TGTGCCAGCAGCTTAGCGGGCTGGGACTACGAGCAGTACTTC. It yields the protein CASSLAGWDYEQYF.

The genes are TRBV2 and TRBJ2-7, with 12 bases identical to TRBD2. The trim removed 4 bases at V and 2 bases at J, leaving 3 bases unmatched. The CDR3 has 15 residues. Germline V gene sequence: CDR1 SNHLY, CDR2 FYNNEI. CDR3: CASSAASGRAYEQYF. CDR3 coding DNA: TGTGCCAGCAGTGCGGCTAGCGGGAGGGCCTACGAGCAGTACTTC.

J is TRBJ1-3 and V is TRBV30; D ambiguous. Germline V gene lookup returns CDR1 GTSNPN and CDR2 SVGIG (reference sequence). The CDR3 has 14 amino acids. Between the trimmed V and J ends, which lost 1 base and 0 bases, there was a span of 7 bases. CDR3 region: CAWSGVLSGNTIYF. For the CDR3, the DNA is TGTGCCTGGAGTGGGGTCCTCTCTGGAAACACCATATATTTT.

J is TRBJ1-5 and V is TRBV4-1; TRBD1 might be the D (5 bases). The V end lost 0 bases, the J end lost 10 bases, and 16 bases lay between the germline ends. This CDR3 has 15 residues. CDR1 is MGHRA, CDR2 YSYEKL, per germline. This chain's CDR3 is CASSQDRVGIRPQHF. The CDR3 DNA reads TGCGCCAGCAGCCAAGACAGGGTGGGAATTAGACCCCAGCATTTT.

This chain connects TRBV9 to TRBJ2-1, with 9 bases identical to TRBD1. V trimming: 10 bases; J trimming: 8 bases; junction bases outside the gene matches: 10. Germline CDR1 SGDLS, CDR2 YYNGEE. CDR3 length: 13 residues. CDR3 sequence (DNA): TGTGCCGGACAGGGGATTCTGATCGATGAGCAGTTCTTC. This codes for CAGQGILIDEQFF.

This sequence joins TRBV5-6 and TRBJ2-7; TRBD1 aligns across 8 bases. Trimming removed 3 bases from V and 2 bases from J; junction bases left unmatched: 7. The CDR3 is 15 amino acids. The germline V gene has CDR1 SGHDT and CDR2 YYEEEE. In DNA, the CDR3 is TGTGCCAGCAGCTATTACACGGGACAGGCCTACGAGCAGTACTTC. This translates into CASSYYTGQAYEQYF.

As to this clone: The same CDR3 can be traced to other DNA sequences in this sample. The chain employs TRBV7-9 and TRBJ1-5; D not resolved. The CDR3 totals 13 residues. Trimming shortened V by 0 bases and J by 5 bases, and 5 bases separated the two germline ends. CDR1 is SEHNR, CDR2 FQNEAQ, per germline (reference sequence). The CDR3 loop reads CASSLAQYQPQHF. CDR3 bases: TGTGCCAGCAGCTTAGCACAGTATCAGCCCCAGCATTTT.

The CDR3 region has the DNA TGTGCCAGCAGCTTCGACGGTCTCAAGCTGAATGAGCAGTTCTTC. Protein: CASSFDGLKLNEQFF. The chain uses TRBV11-2 and TRBJ2-1; D gene uncertain. The ends were cut back, 3 bases at V and 7 bases at J, with 16 bases in the middle. Looked up from germline, CDR1 is SGHAT and CDR2 is FQNNGV. The CDR3 is 15 residues long.

The rearrangement joins TRBV14 to TRBJ2-7, with TRBD1 matching 8 bases. The CDR3 loop spans 16 amino acids. V dropped 5 bases and J dropped 0; count of bases not matched to a gene: 9. The germline gives CDR1 SGHDN, CDR2 FVKESK. The CDR3 loop is CASSRQTGTGSYEQYF. CDR3 nucleotide sequence: TGTGCCAGCAGCAGACAAACCGGGACAGGCTCCTACGAGCAGTACTTC.

This chain links TRBV30 with TRBJ1-1; 7 bases agree with TRBD1. Germline V gene lookup returns CDR1 GTSNPN and CDR2 SVGIG (reference sequence). The V gene end was trimmed by 5 bases and the J gene end by 3 bases; junction bases not matched to a gene: 15. The CDR3 length is 16 residues. The CDR3 is CAWDPLGGGLHTEAFF. In nucleotides, the CDR3 is TGTGCCTGGGACCCGCTGGGAGGGGGCCTACACACTGAAGCTTTCTTT.

The chain carries TRBV5-1 and TRBJ1-1, with a weak D call TRBD1 (5 bases). CDR1 and CDR2 (germline): SGHRS, YFSETQ. The CDR3 extends over 15 amino acids. V lost 4 bases and J 4 bases, leaving 17 bases between the germline ends. The CDR3 spells CASSAPTGTVTEAFF. CDR3 bases: TGCGCCAGCAGCGCCCCAACAGGTACGGTCACTGAAGCTTTCTTT.

This chain connects TRBV28 to TRBJ2-5, with 9 bases that match TRBD1. The CDR3 is made up of 16 amino acids. The germline CDR1 and CDR2 sequences are MDHEN and SYDVKM. V was pared by 5 bases and J by 5 bases, with 12 bases of the junction left unmatched. This CDR3 is CASSRPRTGDWETQYF. The CDR3 DNA follows: TGTGCCAGCAGTCGTCCCAGGACAGGGGATTGGGAGACCCAGTACTTC.

The rearrangement uses TRBV9 and TRBJ1-1, with D unresolved. The CDR3 is made up of 15 amino acids. Looked up from germline, CDR1 is SGDLS and CDR2 is YYNGEE. V was cut by 0 bases and J by 0 bases, with 9 bases left in between. The chain's CDR3 is CASSVDPGMNTEAFF. In DNA form, the CDR3 reads TGTGCCAGCAGCGTAGACCCGGGGATGAACACTGAAGCTTTCTTT.

The rearrangement joins TRBV4-2 to TRBJ2-3; D is possibly TRBD1 (8 bases). CDR3 length: 15 amino acids. Trimming shortened V by 4 bases and J by 5 bases, and 16 bases separated the two germline ends. CDR1 is LGHNA, CDR2 YNFKEQ, per germline. CDR3 coding DNA: TGTGCCAGCAGCCGTAGGACAGGGAGGGGAGATACGCAGTATTTT. Amino acids: CASSRRTGRGDTQYF.

The V gene is TRBV21-1, the J gene TRBJ1-5. TRBV21-1 represents a pseudogene. This CDR3 comprises 17 residues. In DNA, the CDR3 is TGTGCCAGCAGCAAAGTGAATGTGCGGGAGTACAATCAGCCCCAGCATTTT. As protein: CASSKVNVREYNQPQHF.

On this clone: The same CDR3 is also encoded by other DNA sequences in this sample. The rearrangement joins TRBV5-1 to TRBJ2-1, with 14 bases matching TRBD2. Germline V gene data show CDR1 as SGHRS and CDR2 as YFSETQ. Trimming removed 4 bases from V and 6 bases from J; junction bases left unmatched: 6. CDR3 length: 16 residues. The CDR3 protein is CASSPQGLAGVNEQFF. CDR3 nucleotide sequence: TGCGCCAGCAGCCCCCAGGGACTAGCGGGAGTCAATGAGCAGTTCTTC.

Comments on this clone: Other DNA sequences in the same sample also yield this CDR3. This rearrangement joins TRBV6-5 to TRBJ2-7; TRBD1 might be the D (5 bases). The CDR3 is 13 amino acids. Trimming cost V 2 bases and J 4 bases, with 9 bases left between them. Germline-derived CDR1 and CDR2 are MNHEY and SVGAGI. The CDR3 DNA sequence: TGTGCCAGCAGTTACCCTGACAGTTACGAGCAGTACTTC. It yields the protein CASSYPDSYEQYF.